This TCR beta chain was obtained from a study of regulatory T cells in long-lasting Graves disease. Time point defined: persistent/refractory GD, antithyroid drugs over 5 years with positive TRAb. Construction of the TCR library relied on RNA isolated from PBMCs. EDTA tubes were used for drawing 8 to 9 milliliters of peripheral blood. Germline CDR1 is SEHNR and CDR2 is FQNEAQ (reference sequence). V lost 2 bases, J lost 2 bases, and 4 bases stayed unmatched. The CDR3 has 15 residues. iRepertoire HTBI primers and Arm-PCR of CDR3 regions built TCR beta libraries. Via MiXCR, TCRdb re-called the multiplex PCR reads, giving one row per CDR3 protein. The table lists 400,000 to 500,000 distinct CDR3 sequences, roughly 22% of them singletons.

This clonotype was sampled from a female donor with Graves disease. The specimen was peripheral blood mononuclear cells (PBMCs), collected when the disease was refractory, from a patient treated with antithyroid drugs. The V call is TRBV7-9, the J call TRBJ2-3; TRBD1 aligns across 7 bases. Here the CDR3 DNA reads TGTGCCAGCAGCTTAACGGGACAGAACACAGATACGCAGTATTTT. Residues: CASSLTGQNTDTQYF.